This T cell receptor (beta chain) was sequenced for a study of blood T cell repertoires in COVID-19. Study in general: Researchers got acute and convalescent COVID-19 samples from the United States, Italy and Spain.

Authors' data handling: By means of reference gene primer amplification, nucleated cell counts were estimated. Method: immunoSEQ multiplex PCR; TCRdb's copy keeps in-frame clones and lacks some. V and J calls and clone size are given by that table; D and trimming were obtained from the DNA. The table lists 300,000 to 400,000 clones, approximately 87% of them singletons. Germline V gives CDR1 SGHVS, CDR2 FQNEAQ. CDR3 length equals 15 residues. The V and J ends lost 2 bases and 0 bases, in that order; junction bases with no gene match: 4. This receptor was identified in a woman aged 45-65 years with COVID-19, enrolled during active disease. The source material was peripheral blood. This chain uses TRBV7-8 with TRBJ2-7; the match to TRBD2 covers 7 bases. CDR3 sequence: CASSLPSGNSYEQYF. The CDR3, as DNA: TGTGCCAGCAGCTTACCCAGCGGGAACTCCTACGAGCAGTACTTC.